The clone carrying this T cell receptor (beta chain) was detected many times. The antigen remains undetermined. The CDR3 spans 15 residues. Germline V gene data show CDR1 as MNHEY and CDR2 as SMNVEV (reference sequence). V shed 3 bases and J shed 1 base, with 9 bases lying between them. RNA transcripts yielded amplified TCR beta CDR3 regions. Following a first-round RT-PCR that used HTBI primers, a second-round multiplex PCR was carried out. TCRdb re-derived calls from the multiplex PCR reads in MiXCR, one entry per CDR3 protein. The data hold 150,000 or so distinct CDR3 sequences, with 30% to 45% observed a single time. In this cohort, patients with other autoimmune diseases, uncontrolled infections, pregnancy or lactation were excluded. Diagnostic conclusions were grounded in clinical symptoms, serum thyroxine, TRAb, thyroid ultrasound and orbital computed tomography. This sample is drawn from a study of Graves' ophthalmopathy and Graves' hyperthyroidism. Points from the study as a whole: The majority of expanded thyroid clonotypes above 0.001 frequency also occurred in blood.

This receptor was identified in a man in his thirties or forties with Graves' ophthalmopathy. The specimen sequenced was peripheral blood. The chain carries TRBV27 and TRBJ2-2; no reliable D call. CDR3 amino acids: CASSFGGRNTGELFF. DNA for the CDR3: TGTGCCAGCAGTTTCGGCGGAAGGAACACCGGGGAGCTGTTTTTT.